This TCR beta chain was found in a study of PD-L1 blockade in urothelial cancer. Across the whole study: Timepoints chosen for blood analysis were 3 weeks (second dose) and 6 weeks after treatment start.

The repertoire was sequenced with immunoSEQ multiplex PCR; TCRdb's copy has only in-frame clones and lacks some. The sample lists 70,000 to 75,000 clones; 80% to 85% were seen once. Described time point: pretreatment peripheral blood. This sample comprised PBMCs, obtained around atezolizumab (anti-PD-L1) treatment. The receptor comes from a woman in her 70s with urothelial cancer.

The CDR3 sequence is CASSRGLAGRETQYF. The DNA of the CDR3 is TGTGCCAGCAGCCGGGGACTAGCGGGAAGGGAGACCCAGTACTTC. The rearrangement links TRBV4-2 to TRBJ2-5, with TRBD2 identical over 13 bases. The CDR3 sequence is 15 residues long. Trimming took 4 bases from V and 5 from J; bases not matched to a gene: 4. Germline CDR1 and CDR2: LGHNA and YNFKEQ.